The sequence of this TCR beta chain was determined in a study of T cells after yellow fever vaccination. Study-wide findings and caveats: Just a small share of clonotypes turned up in the CD4 compartment as well as the CD8 compartment.

Germline loops: CDR1 SGHTA, CDR2 FQGNSA. V shed 7 bases and J 2 bases; nucleotides not matched to a gene: 4. The CDR3 is 15 amino acids. This clonotype turned up a few times. The antigen is not known. TCR cDNA, made by 5'RACE template switching, carried an added universal primer site and UMIs. MiXCR, run by TCRdb on the 5' RACE reads, gives a single entry per CDR3 protein. Seen here are roughly 250,000 distinct CDR3 sequences, over 10% observed once, and the top ten hold 0.4% to 0.65%. The genes are TRBV7-2 and TRBJ2-1; the match to TRBD2 covers 11 bases. The sequences come from CD4+ T cells sorted from PBMCs, collected 45 days after the yellow fever booster vaccination. The TCR comes from a man aged 25 to 40 who received the YFV17D yellow fever vaccine. The CDR3 DNA reads as TGTGCCAGCACCAGGGGACTAGCGGCCTACAATGAGCAGTTCTTC. This gives the protein CASTRGLAAYNEQFF. The variable domain in full, with the rest retrieved from reference TRBV7-2 and TRBJ2-1, is GAGVSQSPSNKVTEKGKDVELRCDPISGHTALYWYRQSLGQGLEFLIYFQGNSAPDKSGLPSDRFSAERTGGSVSTLTIQRTQQEDSAVYLCASTRGLAAYNEQFFGPGTRLTVL.